This TCR beta chain was sequenced during a study of shared clonotypes between healthy human individuals. Per the germline V gene, CDR1 is SGHRS and CDR2 is YFSETQ. The CDR3 covers 15 residues. The study's findings and limits: Collection of samples was limited to blood; tissue repertoires likely differ.

Evenly divided among several immunoSEQ plates was the genomic DNA of each subset. Only in-frame clones appear in the TCRdb table, and some are missing; sequencing was by immunoSEQ multiplex PCR. The sample carries around 430,000 clones, about 76% recorded once. A note on this clone: Its antigen remains unidentified.

The sequence came from a woman aged 40 to 50 in good health. Some clones in this sample may be carry-over from other donors' samples. The chain recombines TRBV5-1 with TRBJ2-5, with 10 nucleotides matching TRBD2. The J call may be in error: the DNA end matches TRBJ2-7 better. The sample consisted of PBMCs. For the CDR3, the DNA is TGCGCCAGCAGCTCGGGACTAGCGTTCTCCTACGAGCAGTACTTC. This translates into CASSSGLAFSYEQYF.